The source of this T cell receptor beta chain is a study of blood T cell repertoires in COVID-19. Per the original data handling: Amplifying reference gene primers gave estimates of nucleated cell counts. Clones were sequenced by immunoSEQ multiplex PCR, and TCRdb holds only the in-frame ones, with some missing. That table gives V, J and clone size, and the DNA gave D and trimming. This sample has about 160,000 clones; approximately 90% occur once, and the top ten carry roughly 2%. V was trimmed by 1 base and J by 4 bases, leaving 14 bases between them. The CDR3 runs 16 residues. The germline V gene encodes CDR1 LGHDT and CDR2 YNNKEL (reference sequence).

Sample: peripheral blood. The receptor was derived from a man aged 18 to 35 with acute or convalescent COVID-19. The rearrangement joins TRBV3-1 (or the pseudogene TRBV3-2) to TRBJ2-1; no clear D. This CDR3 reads CASSQVETEPYNEQFF. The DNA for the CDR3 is TGTGCCAGCAGCCAAGTCGAGACTGAACCTTACAATGAGCAGTTCTTC.